These T cell receptor beta chains were read from a single sample in a study of blood T cells in healthy people across ages. TCRdb processed the 5' RACE reads anew with MiXCR; each CDR3 protein has one entry. Among 650,000 to 1,000,000 distinct CDR3 sequences listed, 35% to 40% were seen once. The specimen sequenced was blood. These receptors were obtained from a man aged 18 to 30 in good health. Both conserved end residues are part of each CDR3. Fields, in order: V gene, clone size, D gene, J gene, CDR3 DNA, CDR3 protein. A D gene is named only where the DNA matches it firmly. Expanded clones are given a class, and other clones once, few, many or no size at all.

v_gene: TRBV7-2; abundance: few; d_gene: .; j_gene: TRBJ1-1; CDR3nt: TGTGCCAGCAGCCTGTGGGGGAGACAGTTGAACACTGAAGCTTTCTTT; CDR3aa: CASSLWGRQLNTEAFF
v_gene: TRBV12-3/TRBV12-4; abundance: .; d_gene: .; j_gene: TRBJ1-5; CDR3nt: TGTGCCAGCAGTCCAACAGGGCACCAGCCCCAGCATTTT; CDR3aa: CASSPTGHQPQHF
v_gene: TRBV27; abundance: .; d_gene: .; j_gene: TRBJ2-7; CDR3nt: TGTGCCAGCAGGACCGGGTTCATTGTGAGCGAGCAGTACTTC; CDR3aa: CASRTGFIVSEQYF
v_gene: TRBV12-3/TRBV12-4; abundance: many; d_gene: .; j_gene: TRBJ2-5; CDR3nt: TGTGCCAGCAGCCGTGTAGAACTCCAAGAGACCCAGTACTTC; CDR3aa: CASSRVELQETQYF
v_gene: TRBV12-3/TRBV12-4; abundance: few; d_gene: .; j_gene: TRBJ2-7; CDR3nt: TGTGCCAGCAGCATATTCGGGTATACCCACCACTACGAGCAGTACTTC; CDR3aa: CASSIFGYTHHYEQYF
v_gene: TRBV9; abundance: .; d_gene: .; j_gene: TRBJ1-2; CDR3nt: TGTGCCAGCAGCGCAGGGGCGGCTGGCTACACCTTC; CDR3aa: CASSAGAAGYTF
v_gene: TRBV14; abundance: .; d_gene: TRBD2; j_gene: TRBJ2-5; CDR3nt: TGTGCCAGCAGCCACCTAAGGTCCCTAGCGGACCAAGAGACCCAGTACTTC; CDR3aa: CASSHLRSLADQETQYF
v_gene: TRBV7-2; abundance: few; d_gene: .; j_gene: TRBJ1-1; CDR3nt: TGTGCCAGCAGCTTACAAAGGGTAACTGAAGCTTTCTTT; CDR3aa: CASSLQRVTEAFF
v_gene: TRBV7-9; abundance: .; d_gene: .; j_gene: TRBJ2-1; CDR3nt: TGTGCCAGCAGCTTAGACAGTAATATCGATGAGCAGTTCTTC; CDR3aa: CASSLDSNIDEQFF
v_gene: TRBV2; abundance: .; d_gene: TRBD1; j_gene: TRBJ1-3; CDR3nt: TGTGCCAGCAGTGTAGGAGGGACAGCTTCTGGAAACACCATATATTTT; CDR3aa: CASSVGGTASGNTIYF
v_gene: TRBV20-1; abundance: few; d_gene: TRBD2; j_gene: TRBJ2-5; CDR3nt: TGCAGTGCCGCCGATGGGGGGGGGTCCTATGAGCAGTACTTC; CDR3aa: CSAADGGGSYEQYF
v_gene: TRBV6-5; abundance: .; d_gene: TRBD1; j_gene: TRBJ1-1; CDR3nt: TGTGCCAGCGGTCCGGGACAGCCGAACACTAAAGCTTTCTTT; CDR3aa: CASGPGQPNTKAFF
v_gene: TRBV5-5; abundance: .; d_gene: TRBD2; j_gene: TRBJ2-5; CDR3nt: TGTGCCAGCAGCTTAACGCGGGGGGCCCAAGAGACCCAGTACTTC; CDR3aa: CASSLTRGAQETQYF
v_gene: TRBV6-6; abundance: once; d_gene: .; j_gene: TRBJ1-3; CDR3nt: TGTGCCAGCAGTTACTCGCGGGCCCTCTCTGGAAACACCATATATTTT; CDR3aa: CASSYSRALSGNTIYF
v_gene: TRBV5-1; abundance: .; d_gene: TRBD1; j_gene: TRBJ1-1; CDR3nt: TGCGCCAGCAGCCGCTCGATTACAGGGGGGACTGAAGCTTTCTTT; CDR3aa: CASSRSITGGTEAFF
v_gene: TRBV20-1; abundance: .; d_gene: .; j_gene: TRBJ2-3; CDR3nt: TGCAGTGCCCTTCAGGCTAGCCAAGATACGCAGTATTTT; CDR3aa: CSALQASQDTQYF
v_gene: TRBV20-1; abundance: medium-sized; d_gene: TRBD2; j_gene: TRBJ2-1; CDR3nt: TGCAGTGCTAGATCCGACCGACTAGCGGGGGGGCTTCCGAATGAGCAGTTCTTC; CDR3aa: CSARSDRLAGGLPNEQFF
v_gene: TRBV3-1; abundance: .; d_gene: .; j_gene: TRBJ2-3; CDR3nt: TGTGCCAGCAGCCAATCCGCCAGAGCCACAGATACGCAGTATTTT; CDR3aa: CASSQSARATDTQYF